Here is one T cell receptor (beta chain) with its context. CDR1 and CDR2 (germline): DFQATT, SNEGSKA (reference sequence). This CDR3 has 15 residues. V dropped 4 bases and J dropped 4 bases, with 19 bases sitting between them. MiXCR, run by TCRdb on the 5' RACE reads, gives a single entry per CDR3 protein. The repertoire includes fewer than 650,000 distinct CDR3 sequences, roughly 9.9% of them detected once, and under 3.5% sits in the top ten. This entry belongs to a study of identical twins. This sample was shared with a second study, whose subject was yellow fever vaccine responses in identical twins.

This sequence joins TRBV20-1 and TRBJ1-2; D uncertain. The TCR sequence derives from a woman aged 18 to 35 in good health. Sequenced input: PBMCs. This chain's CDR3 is CSAIGPQSNLYGYTF. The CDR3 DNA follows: TGCAGTGCTATAGGTCCGCAGTCCAACCTCTATGGCTACACCTTC.